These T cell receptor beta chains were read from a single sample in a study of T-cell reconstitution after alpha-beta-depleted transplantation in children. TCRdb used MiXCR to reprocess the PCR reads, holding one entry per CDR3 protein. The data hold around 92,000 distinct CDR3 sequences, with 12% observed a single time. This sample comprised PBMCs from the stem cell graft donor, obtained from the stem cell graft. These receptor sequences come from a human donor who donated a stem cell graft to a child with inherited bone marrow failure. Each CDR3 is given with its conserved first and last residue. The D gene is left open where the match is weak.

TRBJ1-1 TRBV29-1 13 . CSVPPGVNTEAFF
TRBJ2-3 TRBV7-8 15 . CASSFGAGYTDTQYF
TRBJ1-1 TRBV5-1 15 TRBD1 CASSLQGARNTEAFF
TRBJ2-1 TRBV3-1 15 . CASSQGPTGEEEQFF
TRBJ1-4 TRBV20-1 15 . CSARDPSRIDEKLFF
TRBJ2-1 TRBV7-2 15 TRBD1 CASSLAVTGYNEQFF
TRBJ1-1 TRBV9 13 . CASSVWETTEAFF
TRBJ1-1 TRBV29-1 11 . CSVVPNTEAFF
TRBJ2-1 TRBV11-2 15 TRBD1 CASSRQGVTYNEQFF
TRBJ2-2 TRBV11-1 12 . CASSLGTGELFF
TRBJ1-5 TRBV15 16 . CATSQRRATYNQPQHF
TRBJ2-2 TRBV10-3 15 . CAISVVSANTGELFF
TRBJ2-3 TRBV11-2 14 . CASSPLPGSYTQYF
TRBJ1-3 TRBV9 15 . CASSVGDFSGNTIYF
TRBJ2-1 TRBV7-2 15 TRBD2 CASSVTSGPYNEQFF
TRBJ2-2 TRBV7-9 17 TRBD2 CASSSVGGTSRTGELFF
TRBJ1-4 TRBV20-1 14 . CSARVRGLDEKLFF
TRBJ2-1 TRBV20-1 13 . CSARDLSSAEQFF
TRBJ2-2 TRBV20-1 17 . CSARDSGRTPHTGELFF
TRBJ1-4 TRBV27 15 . CASTPLGGTNEKLFF
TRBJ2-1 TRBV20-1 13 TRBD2 CSVLLATDNEQFF
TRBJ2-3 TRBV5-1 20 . CASSPKAAKELRTSTDTQYF
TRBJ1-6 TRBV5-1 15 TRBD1 CASSPRGQGDSPLHF
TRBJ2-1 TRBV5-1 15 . CASSWTDSSYNEQFF
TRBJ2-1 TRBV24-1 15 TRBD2 CATSDSGRAIDEQFF
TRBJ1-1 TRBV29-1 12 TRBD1 CSADRMNTEAFF
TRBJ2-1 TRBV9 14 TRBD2 CASSQLAGGDEQFF
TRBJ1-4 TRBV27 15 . CASSLLTGTNEKLFF
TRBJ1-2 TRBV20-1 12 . CSASSDLYGYTF
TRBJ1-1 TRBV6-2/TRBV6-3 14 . CASSSPSEATEAFF
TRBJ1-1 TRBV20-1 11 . CSASRDTEAFF
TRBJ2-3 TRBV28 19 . CASSLGGLRRALSTDTQYF
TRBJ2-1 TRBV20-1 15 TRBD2 CSAREDRLAGAGGFF
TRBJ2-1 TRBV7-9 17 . CASSPQLRGPLYNEQFF
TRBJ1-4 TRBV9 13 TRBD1 CASQGGYNEKLFF
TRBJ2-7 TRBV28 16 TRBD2 CASSRLAGAISYEQYF
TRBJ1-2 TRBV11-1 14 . CASSPGLRGYGYTF
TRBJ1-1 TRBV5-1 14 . CASSFEGKTTEAFF
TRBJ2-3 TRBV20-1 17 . CSARASPGETSTDTQYF
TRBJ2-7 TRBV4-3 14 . CASSQSMGAYEQYF
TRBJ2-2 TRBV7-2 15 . CASSSRTDNTGELFF
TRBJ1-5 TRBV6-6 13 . CASSPGNHQPQHF
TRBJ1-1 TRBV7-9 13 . CASSLAPGAEAFF
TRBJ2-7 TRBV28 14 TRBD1 CASTGTGTSYEQYF
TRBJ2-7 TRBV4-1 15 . CASSLGTHSGYEQYF
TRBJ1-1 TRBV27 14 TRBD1 CASSYRGQGTEAFF
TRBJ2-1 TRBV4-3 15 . CASSLAPGGYNEQFF